These T cell receptor beta chains were read from a single sample in a study of PD-1 and CTLA-4 blockade in melanoma. Sequencing was performed with immunoSEQ multiplex PCR; in TCRdb, only in-frame clones are kept and a portion is missing. The table shows 30,000 to 35,000 clones, with 85% to 95% occurring only once. Source: CD8+ T cells from peripheral blood, taken from a patient given anti-PD-1 treatment. Receptor source: a human donor with melanoma. CDR3s include the opening cysteine and the closing phenylalanine or tryptophan. Fields, in order: CDR3 protein, CDR3 DNA, D gene, clone size, J gene, V gene. D genes are given only for firm matches. Not all rows give a size; the values are once, few, many and, for expanded clones, a class.

CASSSRDSTEAFF | TGTGCCAGCAGCTCCCGGGACAGTACTGAAGCTTTCTTT | TRBD1 | . | TRBJ1-1 | TRBV5-8
CASSLREWDTEAFF | TGTGCCAGCAGCCTAAGGGAGTGGGACACTGAAGCTTTCTTT | . | . | TRBJ1-1 | TRBV3-1/TRBV3-2
CASSSGAGANVLTF | TGTGCCAGCAGCTCGGGGGCTGGGGCCAACGTCCTGACTTTC | . | . | TRBJ2-6 | TRBV7-9
CASSLVRGKYQETQYF | TGTGCCAGCAGCTTAGTACGGGGCAAGTACCAAGAGACCCAGTACTTC | . | once | TRBJ2-5 | TRBV7-9
CAWLAGGTDTQYF | TGTGCCTGGCTAGCAGGGGGCACAGATACGCAGTATTTT | . | once | TRBJ2-3 | TRBV30
CASSLPQGGLVTEAFF | TGTGCCAGCAGCTTGCCCCAAGGGGGCTTGGTCACTGAAGCTTTCTTT | TRBD1 | . | TRBJ1-1 | TRBV28
CASSLEGGVDEQFF | TGTGCCAGCAGCTTAGAAGGTGGGGTTGATGAGCAGTTCTTC | . | . | TRBJ2-1 | TRBV7-6
CASSMPGTRDTGELFF | TGTGCCAGTAGTATGCCAGGGACTCGGGACACCGGGGAGCTGTTTTTT | . | once | TRBJ2-2 | TRBV19
CASTRVGTGDWRTNEKLFF | TGTGCCAGCACCCGAGTAGGGACAGGGGATTGGAGGACTAATGAAAAACTGTTTTTT | TRBD1 | . | TRBJ1-4 | TRBV7-9
CASRVSGDYEQYF | TGTGCCAGTAGAGTATCGGGGGACTACGAGCAGTACTTC | . | once | TRBJ2-7 | TRBV19
CSVDRGNSYTQYF | TGCAGCGTTGACAGGGGGAATTCGTATACGCAGTATTTT | TRBD1 | . | TRBJ2-3 | TRBV29-1
CASSLSQGELFF | TGTGCCAGCAGCTTAAGCCAGGGGGAGCTGTTTTTT | . | . | TRBJ2-2 | TRBV7-9
CASTPTWEHGCDEQYF | TGTGCCAGCACCCCCACGTGGGAACACGGATGTGACGAGCAGTACTTC | . | few | TRBJ2-7 | TRBV9
CASSSDRVFSAEQFF | TGTGCCAGCAGCTCGGACAGGGTTTTTTCTGCTGAGCAGTTCTTC | TRBD1 | . | TRBJ2-1 | TRBV13
CASSLQLGELFF | TGTGCCAGCAGTTTACAGCTCGGGGAGCTGTTTTTT | . | . | TRBJ2-2 | TRBV28
CASTSSGGYNEQFF | TGCGCCAGCACCTCTAGCGGGGGCTACAATGAGCAGTTCTTC | TRBD2 | . | TRBJ2-1 | TRBV5-1
CASKSGNQETQYF | TGTGCCAGTAAAAGCGGGAACCAAGAGACCCAGTACTTC | TRBD2 | . | TRBJ2-5 | TRBV2
CASSVLGEGTYEQYF | TGTGCCAGCAGCGTCCTGGGGGAGGGTACCTACGAGCAGTACTTC | TRBD2 | . | TRBJ2-7 | TRBV7-9
CASSIDGRDTQYF | TGTGCCAGTAGTATAGATGGAAGGGATACGCAGTATTTT | . | . | TRBJ2-3 | TRBV19
CASSRDYDTQYF | TGTGCCAGCAGTCGGGACTACGATACGCAGTATTTT | TRBD2 | . | TRBJ2-3 | TRBV6-5
CASKYDRTNEKLFF | TGTGCCAGCAAATATGACAGGACTAATGAAAAACTGTTTTTT | . | . | TRBJ1-4 | TRBV6-5
CASREGSGITDTQYF | TGTGCCAGCAGGGAAGGTAGCGGGATCACAGATACGCAGTATTTT | TRBD2 | . | TRBJ2-3 | TRBV2
CASSSDSRTTNEKLFF | TGTGCCAGCAGTTCGGACAGCCGCACAACTAATGAAAAACTGTTTTTT | . | . | TRBJ1-4 | TRBV6-6
CASSFPRGVREANNEQFF | TGTGCCAGCAGCTTCCCCCGAGGAGTGCGGGAGGCCAACAATGAGCAGTTCTTC | TRBD2 | . | TRBJ2-1 | TRBV7-9
CASSFESSGNTIYF | TGTGCCAGCAGCTTTGAATCCTCTGGAAACACCATATATTTT | . | . | TRBJ1-3 | TRBV7-2
CASSPSTDTQYF | TGTGCCAGCTCACCAAGCACAGATACGCAGTATTTT | . | . | TRBJ2-3 | TRBV18
CASSTDRGVGEKLFF | TGTGCCAGCAGTACTGACAGGGGAGTGGGGGAAAAACTGTTTTTT | TRBD1 | . | TRBJ1-4 | TRBV3-1/TRBV3-2
CASSPGTLLSYGYTF | TGTGCCAGCAGCCCCGGGACACTATTGTCCTATGGCTACACCTTC | . | . | TRBJ1-2 | TRBV7-9
CASSPGANQPQHF | TGTGCCAGCAGTCCCGGGGCCAATCAGCCCCAGCATTTT | . | . | TRBJ1-5 | TRBV27
CASSLGVAYEQYF | TGTGCTAGCAGCCTAGGGGTCGCCTACGAGCAGTACTTC | . | . | TRBJ2-7 | TRBV7-7
CASTRGGNTEAFF | TGTGCCAGTACCAGAGGGGGGAACACTGAAGCTTTCTTT | . | . | TRBJ1-1 | TRBV19
CASSYSGGEYNEQFF | TGTGCCAGCAGTTACTCAGGGGGCGAATACAATGAGCAGTTCTTC | TRBD1 | . | TRBJ2-1 | TRBV6-6
CASSFGTGADNEQFF | TGTGCCAGCAGCTTCGGGACAGGGGCTGACAATGAGCAGTTCTTC | TRBD1 | . | TRBJ2-1 | TRBV7-9
CAWSPGILETQYF | TGTGCCTGGAGTCCGGGGATCCTAGAGACCCAGTACTTC | . | . | TRBJ2-5 | TRBV30
CASSYIVGDRVGNQPQHF | TGTGCCAGCAGTTATATCGTGGGGGACAGGGTGGGCAATCAGCCCCAGCATTTT | TRBD1 | . | TRBJ1-5 | TRBV28
CASKGNTEAFF | TGTGCCAGCAAGGGGAACACTGAAGCTTTCTTT | . | . | TRBJ1-1 | TRBV28
CASSLARGGSYNEQFF | TGTGCCAGCAGCTTAGCGCGGGGGGGCTCCTACAATGAGCAGTTCTTC | TRBD2 | once | TRBJ2-1 | TRBV7-9
CATSDPSRGAEAFF | TGTGCCACCAGTGACCCCTCCAGGGGGGCTGAAGCTTTCTTT | TRBD1 | . | TRBJ1-1 | TRBV24-1
CASSTGTGVGEAFF | TGTGCCAGCAGCACCGGGACAGGGGTGGGTGAAGCTTTCTTT | TRBD1 | once | TRBJ1-1 | TRBV27
CASSLRLEGGAFF | TGTGCCAGCAGCTTGCGTCTCGAGGGGGGAGCTTTCTTT | . | . | TRBJ1-1 | TRBV5-4
CASSDTEQGAATGELFF | TGTGCCAGCAGTGACACAGAACAGGGGGCGGCCACCGGGGAGCTGTTTTTT | TRBD1 | . | TRBJ2-2 | TRBV6-4
CASSFNSAGEGETQYF | TGTGCCAGCAGTTTCAATTCGGCGGGGGAAGGGGAGACCCAGTACTTC | TRBD2 | . | TRBJ2-5 | TRBV27
CATSDFSLTSGTGSAGEQFF | TGTGCCACCAGTGATTTTTCGCTGACTTCCGGGACAGGGAGCGCGGGGGAGCAGTTCTTC | TRBD1 | . | TRBJ2-1 | TRBV24-1
CASSDVGLGRYNEQFF | TGTGCCAGCAGCGACGTAGGACTAGGGAGATACAATGAGCAGTTCTTC | TRBD2 | . | TRBJ2-1 | TRBV3-1/TRBV3-2
CASSYSDRQNQPQHF | TGTGCCAGCAGTTACTCGGACAGACAGAATCAGCCCCAGCATTTT | . | once | TRBJ1-5 | TRBV6-5
CASSLESATNEKLFF | TGTGCCAGCAGCTTGGAGTCCGCAACTAATGAAAAACTGTTTTTT | . | . | TRBJ1-4 | TRBV5-4
CASSLLSGSDEQFF | TGTGCCAGCAGTCTGCTTAGCGGGAGCGATGAGCAGTTCTTC | TRBD2 | . | TRBJ2-1 | TRBV28
CASRRGTLATNEKLFF | TGCGCCAGCAGGAGGGGTACACTTGCAACTAATGAAAAACTGTTTTTT | . | . | TRBJ1-4 | TRBV10-2
CASSTGQVEQYF | TGTGCCAGCAGCACGGGACAGGTCGAGCAGTACTTC | TRBD1 | few | TRBJ2-7 | TRBV7-9
CASSQDGTTSSYEQYF | TGTGCCAGCAGCCAAGATGGAACGACTTCCTCCTACGAGCAGTACTTC | . | . | TRBJ2-7 | TRBV4-2
CASSVTNYEQYF | TGTGCCAGCAGCGTGACAAACTACGAGCAGTACTTC | . | . | TRBJ2-7 | TRBV5-5
CASSLGPESYEQYF | TGTGCTAGCAGCTTAGGGCCAGAATCCTACGAGCAGTACTTC | . | . | TRBJ2-7 | TRBV7-7
CASSVESEIEGNEQFF | TGCGCCAGCTCAGTGGAAAGCGAGATTGAGGGGAATGAGCAGTTCTTC | . | . | TRBJ2-1 | TRBV10-1